The clone carrying this T cell receptor (beta chain) has just one count. The data are from a study of OX40 agonist ivuxolimab in advanced cancers. Per the germline V gene, CDR1 is SGHTA and CDR2 is FQGNSA. The length of the CDR3 is 15 residues. Trimming stripped 1 base from V and 2 bases from J, with 11 bases between. The repertoire was sequenced with immunoSEQ multiplex PCR; TCRdb's copy has only in-frame clones and lacks some. The sample comprises roughly 68,000 clones, 84% of which are singletons, and about 1.6% rests with the top ten. V is TRBV7-2 and J is TRBJ1-2; D unresolved. This clonotype was sampled from an adult with an advanced solid tumor such as melanoma, head and neck, liver or kidney cancer. The starting material was CD4+ or CD8+ T cells sorted from blood, obtained in a trial of the OX40 agonist ivuxolimab. The CDR3 bases are TGTGCCAGCAGCTTAGACCCCTCCGTGAACTATGGCTACACCTTC. Translation: CASSLDPSVNYGYTF.